This passage covers 23 T cell receptor beta chains from one sample sequenced in a study of T cells in Graves' hyperthyroidism and ophthalmopathy. TCR beta CDR3 regions were amplified from RNA transcripts. First-round RT-PCR with HTBI primers amplified the TCR CDR3 region. TCRdb fed the multiplex PCR reads into MiXCR, producing one record per CDR3 protein. The repertoire has fewer than 500,000 distinct CDR3 sequences, around 15% of them found once; the top ten carry over 10%. Input material: blood. Every receptor here comes from a man between 18 and 29 years old with Graves' ophthalmopathy.

This clonotype was observed a few times. V and J are TRBV20-1 and TRBJ1-1; D call uncertain. V was pared by 1 base and J by 2 bases, with 8 bases between. Germline CDR1 and CDR2: DFQATT and SNEGSKA (reference sequence). This CDR3 contains 13 residues. The DNA of the CDR3 is TGCAGTGCTAGAGGGCCGTTCAACACTGAAGCTTTCTTT. Its protein product is CSARGPFNTEAFF.

This clonotype was counted many times. V is TRBV7-9 and J is TRBJ2-7; 8 nucleotides align to TRBD2. V lost 3 bases and J lost 2; bases outside the gene matches: 9. In germline, CDR1 is SEHNR, CDR2 FQNEAQ (reference sequence). The length of the CDR3 is 16 residues. The CDR3 coding sequence is TGTGCCAGCAGCTTGGCAAGCGGGGGACGCACCTACGAGCAGTACTTC. As protein: CASSLASGGRTYEQYF. The variable domain in full, with the rest retrieved from reference TRBV7-9 and TRBJ2-7, is DTGVSQNPRHKITKRGQNVTFRCDPISEHNRLYWYRQTLGQGPEFLTYFQNEAQLEKSRLLSDRFSAERPKGSFSTLEIQRTEQGDSAMYLCASSLASGGRTYEQYFGPGTRLTVT.

Many counts were recorded for this clonotype. The chain links TRBV5-1 to TRBJ2-1; the D is unclear. Germline CDR1 SGHRS, CDR2 YFSETQ. Trimming stripped 4 bases from V and 8 bases from J, with 22 bases between. The CDR3 length is 16 residues. This CDR3 is CASSPARPPGEDEQFF. The CDR3 region has the DNA TGCGCCAGCAGCCCGGCAAGGCCACCGGGTGAGGATGAGCAGTTCTTC. The full variable domain, its missing parts supplied by reference TRBV5-1 and TRBJ2-1, is KAGVTQTPRYLIKTRGQQVTLSCSPISGHRSVSWYQQTPGQGLQFLFEYFSETQRNKGNFPGRFSGRQFSNSRSEMNVSTLELGDSALYLCASSPARPPGEDEQFFGPGTRLTVL.

A few counts support this clonotype. V and J are TRBV6-1 and TRBJ2-7; D not resolved. Deletions cut 6 bases from V and 6 bases from J, with 12 bases between. The CDR3 runs 12 residues. Germline V gene sequence: CDR1 MNHNS, CDR2 SASEGT. The CDR3 region has the DNA TGTGCCAGCAGCAGACCTCTGGGCGAGCAGTACTTC. Translating it yields CASSRPLGEQYF.

The J gene is TRBJ2-2, the V gene TRBV30; D gene ambiguous. The CDR3 is 12 amino acids. V was trimmed by 4 bases and J by 4 bases, leaving 7 bases between them. CDR1 and CDR2 from the germline V gene are GTSNPN and SVGIG (reference sequence). The DNA for the CDR3 is TGTGCCTGGACACTGTTCACCGGGGAGCTGTTTTTT. It is translated as CAWTLFTGELFF. Looking up the rest from reference TRBV30 and TRBJ2-2 gives the full variable domain: SQTIHQWPATLVQPVGSPLSLECTVEGTSNPNLYWYRQAAGRGLQLLFYSVGIGQISSEVPQNLSASRPQDRQFILSSKKLLLSDSGFYLCAWTLFTGELFFGEGSRLTVL.

This clonotype appeared many times. The genes are TRBV5-1 and TRBJ2-7, with D maybe TRBD1 (7 bases). V was trimmed by 2 bases and J by 4 bases, leaving 16 bases between them. Germline V gene data show CDR1 as SGHRS and CDR2 as YFSETQ. This CDR3 has 15 amino acids. CDR3 amino acids: CASSLVGRGEYEQYF. DNA for the CDR3: TGCGCCAGCAGCTTAGTCGGCAGGGGGGAGTACGAGCAGTACTTC.

This clonotype was observed at least ten times. The chain employs TRBV2 and TRBJ2-3, with no clear D. The germline V gene encodes CDR1 SNHLY and CDR2 FYNNEI. This CDR3 has 13 residues. Trimming left V 1 base short and J 6 bases short, with 8 bases between. The DNA of the CDR3 is TGTGCCAGCAGTGAAGTTTCTTCGGATACGCAGTATTTT. It is translated as CASSEVSSDTQYF.

This clonotype was seen many times. This chain uses TRBV7-2 with TRBJ2-3; 10 nucleotides align to TRBD2. The CDR3 covers 16 residues. The germline gives CDR1 SGHTA, CDR2 FQGNSA. The J segment lost 1 base and the V segment lost 6 bases, leaving 7 bases of the junction unmatched. CDR3 sequence reads: CASRLSGGAGTDTQYF. Written as DNA, the CDR3 is TGTGCCAGCAGATTAAGCGGGGGGGCGGGCACAGATACGCAGTATTTT.

The chain is built from TRBV19 and TRBJ2-6; D is unclear. The germline gives CDR1 LNHDA, CDR2 SQIVND (reference sequence). V was cut by 5 bases and J by 0 bases, with 8 bases left in between. CDR3 size: 15 residues. The CDR3 coding sequence is TGTGCCAGTAGTCCCCCCGGCTCTGGGGCCAACGTCCTGACTTTC. Protein sequence: CASSPPGSGANVLTF.

Comment on this clonotype: An end of the junction differs from the germline gene, which may be a read error. The chain recombines TRBV12-3 or TRBV12-4 with TRBJ1-1; D might be TRBD1 (5 bases). The CDR3 runs to 13 residues. CDR3 sequence: CARSLQGNTEAFF. The CDR3 DNA reads as TGTGCCCGCAGTTTGCAGGGTAACACTGAAGCTTTCTTT.

Only a few counts were recorded for this clonotype. The V call is TRBV4-1, the J call TRBJ2-7, with a tentative D call TRBD1 (6 bases). Germline V lookup: CDR1 MGHRA, CDR2 YSYEKL. Trimming removed 2 bases at V and 1 base at J, with 12 bases between. The CDR3 is made up of 15 amino acids. DNA for the CDR3: TGCGCCAGCAGCCAACGTCAGGGGAGTTCCTACGAGCAGTACTTC. It specifies CASSQRQGSSYEQYF.

As for this clonotype: A clone one base away is much larger, so this may be a read error. The DNA of the CDR3 is TGTGCCAGCAGCTTAGCAGGTTCGGCGGGGGGGTCCTACAATGGGCAGTTCTTC. It is translated as CASSLAGSAGGSYNGQFF. The V call is TRBV7-2, the J call TRBJ2-1; 9 bases line up with TRBD2. The CDR3 is 18 residues long. The germline CDR1 and CDR2 sequences are SGHTA and FQGNSA.

A few counts support this clonotype. J is TRBJ2-1 and V is TRBV7-2; 11 bases align to TRBD2. V lost 1 base, J lost 8 bases, and 4 bases stayed unmatched. The CDR3 runs 15 residues. The germline CDR1 and CDR2 sequences are SGHTA and FQGNSA. The CDR3 region is CASSLVAGGPDEQFF. The CDR3 coding sequence is TGTGCCAGCAGCTTAGTAGCGGGAGGGCCAGATGAGCAGTTCTTC.

This clonotype has only a few counts. The chain uses TRBV11-3 and TRBJ2-5, with TRBD2 matching over 8 bases. The CDR3 is 14 residues long. The V segment lost 7 bases and the J segment 4 bases; nucleotides outside the gene matches: 8. Per germline, CDR1 SGHNT and CDR2 YENEEA. The CDR3 region has the DNA TGTGCCAGCACCTCCGCGGGGGGAACAGAGACCCAGTACTTC. Translated: CASTSAGGTETQYF.

The chain employs TRBV12-3 or TRBV12-4 and TRBJ2-1; 7 nucleotides align to TRBD2. The ends lost 6 bases at V and 0 bases at J; junction bases unmatched: 17. The CDR3 has 19 amino acids. The CDR3 bases are TGTGCCAGCAGCCCAAGATCGTCTGGCGGGAGAGGCTCCTACAATGAGCAGTTCTTC. Its protein product is CASSPRSSGGRGSYNEQFF.

The chain is built from TRBV5-1 and TRBJ2-3; D remains ambiguous. This CDR3 has 13 residues. Trimming removed 6 bases at V and 1 base at J, with 9 bases between. CDR1 is SGHRS and CDR2 is YFSETQ in the germline V gene. CDR3: CASNPEGTDTQYF. The CDR3 region has the DNA TGCGCCAGCAACCCAGAAGGCACAGATACGCAGTATTTT.

This clonotype was seen more than once but under ten times. The V gene is TRBV27, the J gene TRBJ2-3, with 8 nucleotides matching TRBD1. V was pared by 3 bases and J by 6 bases, with 2 bases of the junction left unmatched. CDR1 is MNHEY, CDR2 SMNVEV, per germline (reference sequence). The CDR3 has 13 amino acids. The CDR3 region has the DNA TGTGCCAGCAGTTTCGGACAGGGTGATACGCAGTATTTT. This codes for CASSFGQGDTQYF.

This clonotype has a single count. Being one base from a much bigger clone, this may be a read error. The CDR3 bases are TGTGCCACCAGCAGAGAGAAGGCGCGGGGTCAGCCCCAGTATTTT. Its protein product is CATSREKARGQPQYF. The gene calls are TRBV15 and TRBJ1-5; TRBD2 is a possible D gene (6 bases). The J call may be incorrect, as the DNA end agrees better with TRBJ2-3. This CDR3 has 15 residues. Looked up from germline, CDR1 is LNHNV and CDR2 is YYDKDF (reference sequence).

This clonotype was detected ten times or more. The chain employs TRBV2 and TRBJ2-5, with TRBD2 as a possible D gene (6 bases). V lost 3 bases and J lost 5, with 13 bases in between. This CDR3 region has 14 residues. The germline V gene encodes CDR1 SNHLY and CDR2 FYNNEI. As DNA, the CDR3 is TGTGCCAGCAGTGACACCGGAGGGTGGGAGACCCAGTACTTC. It yields the protein CASSDTGGWETQYF. Looking up the rest from reference TRBV2 and TRBJ2-5 gives the full variable domain: EPEVTQTPSHQVTQMGQEVILRCVPISNHLYFYWYRQILGQKVEFLVSFYNNEISEKSEIFDDQFSVERPDGSNFTLKIRSTKLEDSAMYFCASSDTGGWETQYFGPGTRLLVL.

In its sample, this clonotype was seen a few times. V and J are TRBV5-1 and TRBJ1-2, with D uncertain. CDR1 and CDR2 (germline): SGHRS, YFSETQ. This CDR3 contains 15 residues. Between the trimmed V and J ends, which lost 6 bases and 10 bases, there was a span of 25 bases. For the CDR3, the DNA is TGCGCCAGCAAAGACATCGGGGAGGCACTGGATGACTACACCTTC. Amino acid sequence: CASKDIGEALDDYTF.

The chain links TRBV27 to TRBJ1-4; unclear D gene. V dropped 0 bases and J dropped 2 bases, with 10 bases sitting between them. The CDR3 extends over 16 amino acids. From germline, CDR1 is MNHEY and CDR2 SMNVEV (reference sequence). The CDR3 reads CASSLSALDTNEKLFF. CDR3 nucleotide sequence: TGTGCCAGCAGTTTATCCGCCTTGGACACTAATGAAAAACTGTTTTTT.

In its sample, this clonotype was seen many times. This sequence joins TRBV18 and TRBJ2-3; maybe TRBD1 (6 bases). The CDR3 sequence is 15 residues long. Germline CDR1 KGHSH, CDR2 LQKENI. V lost 1 base to trimming and J lost 3 bases, with 11 bases between them. The CDR3 here is CASSPLPTGTDTQYF. The CDR3 region has the DNA TGTGCCAGCTCACCACTCCCGACAGGTACAGATACGCAGTATTTT.

The chain has TRBV6-1 and TRBJ1-1, with 7 positions matching TRBD1. This CDR3 is built from 11 residues. Germline-derived CDR1 and CDR2 are MNHNS and SASEGT. Trimming took 4 bases from V and 11 from J; bases not matched to a gene: 4. CDR3: CASSGQGGAFF. The CDR3 coding sequence is TGTGCCAGCAGTGGACAGGGAGGCGCTTTCTTT.